The 5 T cell receptor beta chains in this list originate from one sample, sequenced in a study of blood T cells in healthy people across ages. Together with a sample-barcoded 5' primer, a J-beta primer mix was included in a second PCR lasting about 7 to 11 cycles. Via MiXCR, TCRdb re-called the 5' RACE reads, giving one row per CDR3 protein. The sample has hundreds of thousands of distinct CDR3 sequences, less than 60% seen once. Sequenced sample: blood. The receptors stem from a man older than 75 in good health.

This chain uses TRBV20-1 with TRBJ2-1; D unresolved. The ends were cut back, 6 bases at V and 9 bases at J, with 15 bases in the middle. Looked up from germline, CDR1 is DFQATT and CDR2 is SNEGSKA (reference sequence). CDR3 length: 12 residues. CDR3 protein: CSAGQSGSEQFF. DNA of the CDR3: TGCAGTGCCGGCCAGTCGGGTAGTGAGCAGTTCTTC.

V is TRBV5-4 and J is TRBJ2-3; D ambiguous. CDR1 SGHNT and CDR2 YYREEE come from the germline V gene (reference sequence). Deletions cut 3 bases from V and 0 bases from J, with 11 bases between. The CDR3 runs to 15 residues. The CDR3 nucleotides are TGTGCCAGCAGCTCCCGAGGTAGAAGCACAGATACGCAGTATTTT. Its protein product is CASSSRGRSTDTQYF. The variable domain in full, with the rest retrieved from reference TRBV5-4 and TRBJ2-3, is ETGVTQSPTHLIKTRGQQVTLRCSSQSGHNTVSWYQQALGQGPQFIFQYYREEENGRGNFPPRFSGLQFPNYSSELNVNALELDDSALYLCASSSRGRSTDTQYFGPGTRLTVL.

This clonotype was counted ten times or more. This rearrangement joins TRBV6-5 to TRBJ2-5; perhaps TRBD2 as D (6 bases). Germline-derived CDR1 and CDR2 are MNHEY and SVGAGI. CDR3 size: 15 residues. Trimming took off 6 bases at V and 9 bases at J, with 23 bases between the two ends. DNA for the CDR3: TGTGCCAGCAGCCCCGCGGGACCCCGTTTTACGGCCCAGTACTTC. Residues: CASSPAGPRFTAQYF.

The chain carries TRBV28 and TRBJ1-2; possibly TRBD1 for D (5 bases). Germline V gene sequence: CDR1 MDHEN, CDR2 SYDVKM. CDR3 length: 12 amino acids. V lost 7 bases to trimming and J lost 6 bases, with 12 bases between them. The CDR3 nucleotides read TGTGCCAGCACAACAGGAACCCATGGCTACACCTTC. Translation: CASTTGTHGYTF.

The rearrangement joins TRBV7-2 to TRBJ1-3, with 7 bases matching TRBD1. Germline loops: CDR1 SGHTA, CDR2 FQGNSA. The length of the CDR3 is 16 residues. After removal of 5 bases from V and 0 bases from J, the junction contained 7 bases not matched to a gene. This chain's CDR3 is CASSRDSLSSGNTIYF. The CDR3 region has the DNA TGTGCCAGCAGCCGGGACAGTCTGTCCTCTGGAAACACCATATATTTT.